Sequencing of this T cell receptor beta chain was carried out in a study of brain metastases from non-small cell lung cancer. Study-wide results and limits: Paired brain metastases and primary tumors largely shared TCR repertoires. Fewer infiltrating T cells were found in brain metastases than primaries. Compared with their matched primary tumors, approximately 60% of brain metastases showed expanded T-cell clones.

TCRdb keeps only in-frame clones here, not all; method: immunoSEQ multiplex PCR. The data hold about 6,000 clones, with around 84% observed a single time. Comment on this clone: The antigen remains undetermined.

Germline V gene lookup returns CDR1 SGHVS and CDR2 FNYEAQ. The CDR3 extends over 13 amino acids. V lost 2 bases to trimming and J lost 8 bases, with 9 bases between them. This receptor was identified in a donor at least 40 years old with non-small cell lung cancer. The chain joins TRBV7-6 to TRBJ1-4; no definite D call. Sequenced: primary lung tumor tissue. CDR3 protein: CASSLTDGEKLFF. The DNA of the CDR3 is TGTGCCAGCAGCTTAACTGACGGGGAAAAACTGTTTTTT.